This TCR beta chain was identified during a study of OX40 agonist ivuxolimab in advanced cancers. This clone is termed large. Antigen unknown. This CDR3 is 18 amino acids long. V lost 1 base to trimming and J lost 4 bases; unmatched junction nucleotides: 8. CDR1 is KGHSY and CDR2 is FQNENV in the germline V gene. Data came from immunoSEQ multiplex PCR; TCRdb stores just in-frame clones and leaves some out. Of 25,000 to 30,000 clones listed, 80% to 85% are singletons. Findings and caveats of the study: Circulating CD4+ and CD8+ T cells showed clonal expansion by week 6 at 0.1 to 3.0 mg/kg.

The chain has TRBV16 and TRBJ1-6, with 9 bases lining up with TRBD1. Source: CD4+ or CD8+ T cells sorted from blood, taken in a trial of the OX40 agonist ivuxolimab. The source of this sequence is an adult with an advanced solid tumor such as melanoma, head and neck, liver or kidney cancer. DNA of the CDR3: TGTGCCAGCAGCCAATACGCGACAGGGGGGTTTTATAATTCACCCCTCCACTTT. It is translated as CASSQYATGGFYNSPLHF. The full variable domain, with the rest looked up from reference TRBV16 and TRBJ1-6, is GEEVAQTPKHLVRGEGQKAKLYCAPIKGHSYVFWYQQVLKNEFKFLISFQNENVFDETGMPKERFSAKCLPNSPCSLEIQATKLEDSAVYFCASSQYATGGFYNSPLHFGNGTRLTVT.